This is a list of T cell receptor beta chains from one sample in a study of blood T cell repertoires in COVID-19. Profiled with immunoSEQ multiplex PCR; TCRdb holds only in-frame clones, not every one. The sample yields hundreds of thousands of clones, 88% seen once. The sample taken for sequencing was peripheral blood. The source of these receptors is a human donor in a cohort sampled during active COVID-19. The CDR3 runs from the conserved cysteine through the conserved F or W. D genes are given only for firm matches. Some rows mark clone size as missing; the rest say once, few, many or name a class of expanded clone.

V	D	J	size	CDR3	DNA
TRBV4-2	TRBD2	TRBJ2-7	-	CASSQDRGLAGLPSYEQYF	TGTGCCAGCAGCCAAGATAGGGGACTAGCGGGACTTCCCTCCTACGAGCAGTACTTC
TRBV5-1	TRBD1	TRBJ1-2	once	CASSAGGGAGYGYTF	TGCGCCAGCAGCGCAGGAGGGGGCGCGGGCTATGGCTACACCTTC
TRBV7-6	-	TRBJ2-2	once	CASSLGTVGGMNTGELFF	TGTGCCAGCAGCTTAGGAACGGTGGGGGGAATGAACACCGGGGAGCTGTTTTTT
TRBV7-8	-	TRBJ1-1	-	CASSLGGRTEAFF	TGTGCCAGCAGCTTGGGGGGAAGGACTGAAGCTTTCTTT
TRBV30	-	TRBJ1-2	-	CAWNRAYGYTF	TGTGCCTGGAATAGAGCGTATGGCTACACCTTC
TRBV9	-	TRBJ1-5	-	CASSGPPGDQPQHF	TGTGCCAGCAGCGGGCCCCCGGGGGATCAGCCCCAGCATTTT
TRBV11-3	-	TRBJ2-5	-	CASSFKPGIPETQYF	TGTGCCAGCAGCTTTAAGCCCGGGATCCCAGAGACCCAGTACTTC
TRBV5-1	TRBD1	TRBJ2-5	-	CASSKGQGATLETQYF	TGCGCCAGCAGCAAGGGACAGGGGGCTACCCTGGAGACCCAGTACTTC
TRBV7-2	-	TRBJ2-7	-	CASSPGQSYEQYF	TGTGCCAGCAGCCCCGGACAATCCTACGAGCAGTACTTC
TRBV30	TRBD1	TRBJ1-2	-	CAWSNGQGGGYTF	TGTGCCTGGAGTAACGGACAGGGGGGCGGCTACACCTTC
TRBV6-1	-	TRBJ1-2	-	CASSASPIAPNYGYTF	TGTGCCAGCAGTGCCTCACCCATAGCTCCTAACTATGGCTACACCTTC
TRBV19	TRBD1	TRBJ1-1	-	CASSSDRGSTEAFF	TGTGCCAGTAGTTCGGACAGGGGGTCCACTGAAGCTTTCTTT
TRBV4-1	TRBD2	TRBJ2-3	-	CASSLIAGGSTDTQYF	TGCGCCAGCAGCCTCATAGCGGGGGGGAGCACAGATACGCAGTATTTT
TRBV13	-	TRBJ1-2	-	CASSPRGRGKSYTF	TGTGCCAGCAGCCCTCGTGGCAGGGGAAAAAGCTACACCTTC
TRBV20-1	TRBD2	TRBJ2-7	-	CSASLRGRVNEQYF	TGCAGTGCTAGTCTGCGCGGGAGGGTGAACGAGCAGTACTTC
TRBV13	-	TRBJ2-7	-	CASSPAGTGGLPEQYF	TGTGCCAGCAGCCCTGCGGGGACTGGGGGACTCCCCGAGCAGTACTTC
TRBV5-1	TRBD1	TRBJ2-7	-	CASSSMTGLTYEQYF	TGCGCCAGCAGCTCCATGACAGGGCTCACCTACGAGCAGTACTTC
TRBV19	-	TRBJ1-5	-	CASSIGQHSNQPQHF	TGTGCCAGTAGTATAGGGCAACATAGCAATCAGCCCCAGCATTTT
TRBV29-1	-	TRBJ1-2	few	CSVPQREGLGYTF	TGCAGCGTTCCCCAACGGGAGGGGCTTGGCTACACCTTC
TRBV5-1	-	TRBJ2-7	-	CASSLEAGLLYEQYF	TGCGCCAGCAGCTTGGAGGCAGGGCTCCTCTACGAGCAGTACTTC
TRBV19	TRBD1	TRBJ2-6	-	CASSIGTVRHGANVLTF	TGTGCCAGTAGTATTGGGACAGTCCGCCACGGGGCCAACGTCCTGACTTTC
TRBV5-1	TRBD1	TRBJ1-1	-	CASSFTGDWEAFF	TGCGCCAGCAGCTTTACAGGGGATTGGGAAGCTTTCTTT
TRBV11-2	-	TRBJ2-7	-	CASSSLGGRLYEQYF	TGTGCCAGCAGCTCCTTAGGGGGAAGGTTGTACGAGCAGTACTTC
TRBV7-2	-	TRBJ1-5	-	CASSSDYSNQPQHF	TGTGCCAGCAGCTCAGACTATAGCAATCAGCCCCAGCATTTT
TRBV12-5	-	TRBJ1-1	-	CASGLARREVLNTEAFF	TGTGCTAGTGGTTTGGCACGGAGAGAAGTTTTGAACACTGAAGCTTTCTTT
TRBV7-9	-	TRBJ2-5	-	CASSLGWAKETQYF	TGTGCCAGCAGCTTAGGATGGGCGAAAGAGACCCAGTACTTC
TRBV5-4	-	TRBJ1-6	-	CATNPGPEGNSPLHF	TGTGCCACCAATCCGGGCCCCGAGGGTAATTCACCCCTCCACTTT
TRBV7-9	TRBD1	TRBJ1-5	-	CASSYGTGLNQPQHF	TGTGCCAGCAGCTACGGGACAGGCCTCAATCAGCCCCAGCATTTT
TRBV6-5	TRBD1	TRBJ2-1	-	CASSSGQGSYNEQFF	TGTGCCAGCAGTTCTGGACAGGGCTCCTACAATGAGCAGTTCTTC
TRBV20-1	-	TRBJ1-2	-	CSASTGYGYTF	TGCAGTGCATCAACAGGGTATGGCTACACCTTC
TRBV7-9	-	TRBJ2-3	-	CASSLVRSRGTDTQYF	TGTGCCAGCAGCTTAGTACGGTCCCGGGGCACAGATACGCAGTATTTT
TRBV28	-	TRBJ2-4	-	CASSLDRIRKNIQYF	TGTGCCAGCAGTCTCGACAGAATTCGAAAAAACATTCAGTACTTC
TRBV7-2	TRBD2	TRBJ2-1	-	CASSPIPGTSGLYNEQFF	TGTGCCAGCAGCCCGATTCCCGGGACTAGCGGCCTTTACAATGAGCAGTTCTTC
TRBV2	TRBD2	TRBJ2-4	-	CASSRLAGGLKNIQYF	TGTGCCAGCAGCCGACTAGCGGGGGGCCTAAAAAACATTCAGTACTTC
TRBV7-9	TRBD1	TRBJ1-1	-	CASTRQGVNTEAFF	TGTGCCAGCACCAGACAGGGGGTGAACACTGAAGCTTTCTTT
TRBV3-1/TRBV3-2	TRBD1	TRBJ1-4	-	CASSPSQGPATNEKLFF	TGTGCCAGCAGCCCCTCACAGGGGCCAGCAACTAATGAAAAACTGTTTTTT
TRBV10-2	TRBD1	TRBJ1-2	-	CASSEPTDRAGYTF	TGCGCCAGCAGTGAGCCCACCGACAGGGCTGGCTACACCTTC
TRBV5-4	TRBD2	TRBJ2-5	-	CASSPHGRSETQYF	TGTGCCAGCAGCCCCCACGGGAGGTCAGAGACCCAGTACTTC
TRBV6-5	-	TRBJ2-7	-	CASSSTAYEQYF	TGTGCCAGCAGTTCCACAGCCTACGAGCAGTACTTC
TRBV19	-	TRBJ1-1	-	CASSIDQGSTEAFF	TGTGCCAGTAGTATAGATCAGGGCTCCACTGAAGCTTTCTTT
TRBV18	-	TRBJ1-1	-	CASSPQGSNTEAFF	TGTGCCAGCTCCCCCCAGGGTTCAAACACTGAAGCTTTCTTT
TRBV30	-	TRBJ1-1	-	CAWSVALNTEAFF	TGTGCCTGGAGTGTAGCTCTAAACACTGAAGCTTTCTTT
TRBV6-4	TRBD2	TRBJ2-1	-	CASSVSGGLNNEQFF	TGTGCCAGCAGTGTTAGCGGGGGCTTAAACAATGAGCAGTTCTTC
TRBV19	TRBD2	TRBJ2-6	-	CASSPRGGFGAGANVLTF	TGTGCCAGTAGTCCCCGGGGGGGGTTTGGAGCTGGGGCCAACGTCCTGACTTTC
TRBV19	-	TRBJ2-1	-	CASSIYEGGGINEQFF	TGTGCCAGTAGTATCTACGAGGGGGGGGGCATAAATGAGCAGTTCTTC
TRBV30	-	TRBJ1-2	few	CAWSPTGSHGYTF	TGTGCCTGGAGCCCAACAGGGAGCCATGGCTACACCTTC
TRBV7-9	-	TRBJ1-1	-	CASSFGQDTEAFF	TGTGCCAGCAGCTTCGGACAAGACACTGAAGCTTTCTTT
TRBV27	TRBD1	TRBJ2-2	-	CASSLLGGIVNTGELFF	TGTGCCAGCAGTTTACTAGGGGGCATAGTGAACACCGGGGAGCTGTTTTTT
TRBV7-9	-	TRBJ1-1	-	CASSLAGNTEAFF	TGTGCCAGCAGCTTAGCCGGGAACACTGAAGCTTTCTTT